Below, one T cell receptor (beta chain) is given with its context. Its antigen is still unknown. Within the ViraFEST assay, antigen-specific CD4+ T cells underwent expansion with viral peptide pools prior to sequencing. Isolating CD4+ T cells followed approximately ten days of culture. Convalescent patients had PCR-confirmed SARS-CoV-2 infection between March and December 2020. Profiling relied on immunoSEQ multiplex PCR, and the TCRdb table lists in-frame clones only, not all of them. The table lists tens of thousands of clones, approximately 70% of them singletons. The data stem from a study of vaccination effects on CD4 cells after COVID-19. Between the trimmed V and J ends, which lost 2 bases and 0 bases, there was a span of 11 bases. The CDR3 is made up of 16 amino acids. Germline CDR1 MNHEY, CDR2 SVGAGI.

The source is a human donor who had a prior SARS-CoV-2 infection. The sequenced sample was CD4+ T cells from PBMCs cultured with a peptide pool, obtained before COVID-19 vaccination. The V call is TRBV6-5, the J call TRBJ1-3; D is perhaps TRBD1 (5 bases). The CDR3 region has the DNA TGTGCCAGCAGTTACAACAGGAAGAGCTCTGGAAACACCATATATTTT. It translates to CASSYNRKSSGNTIYF.